These 17 T cell receptor beta chains came from one sample sequenced in a study of early T cells in non-severe SARS-CoV-2 infection. A single record per CDR3 protein comes from TCRdb applying MiXCR to the 5' RACE reads. The data contain 70,000 to 75,000 distinct CDR3 sequences, about an eighth of them seen just once; the ten biggest clones take up over 13%. Sequenced sample: whole blood. These TCRs come from an adult who was a healthcare worker with PCR-confirmed SARS-CoV-2 infection or an uninfected control (not recorded which).

This clonotype was observed a few times. The chain couples TRBV12-3 or TRBV12-4 to TRBJ1-4; D remains ambiguous. The CDR3 totals 12 residues. V lost 6 bases and J 10 bases, leaving 12 bases between the germline ends. DNA of the CDR3: TGTGCCAGCAGGGACGGTTTGGGAAAACTGTTTTTT. This encodes CASRDGLGKLFF.

The V gene is TRBV12-3 or TRBV12-4, the J gene TRBJ2-1, with 11 bases aligning to TRBD2. The CDR3 length is 16 residues. Trimming removed 4 bases from V and 4 bases from J; junction bases left unmatched: 6. The CDR3 sequence is CASSSLGLAVYNEQFF. The CDR3 DNA sequence: TGTGCCAGCAGTTCTTTGGGACTAGCGGTGTACAATGAGCAGTTCTTC.

In this sample, this clonotype turned up a few times. The limits of the CDR3 on the DNA are not certain, so only TCRdb's listed CDR3 is given. J is TRBJ1-4 and V is TRBV20-1. Germline CDR1 reads DFQATT; CDR2 reads SNEGSKA (reference sequence). The length of the CDR3 is 13 amino acids, counting both ends. CDR3 protein: CSASSQLMKNCFF.

This clonotype was seen more than once but under ten times. Relative to the germline gene, one junction end is altered; a read error may explain this. The CDR3 sequence: CATQGTAAEF. CDR3 bases: TGTGCCACCCAAGGGACAGCTGCTGAATTT. The chain has TRBV28 and TRBJ1-1, with 7 bases aligning to TRBD1. CDR3 length equals 10 residues. CDR1 and CDR2 (germline): MDHEN, SYDVKM.

This clonotype was picked up a small number of times. This rearrangement joins TRBV19 to TRBJ2-3, with a tentative D call TRBD2 (5 bases). The germline CDR1 and CDR2 sequences are LNHDA and SQIVND (reference sequence). V was cut by 3 bases and J by 3 bases, with 13 bases left in between. This CDR3 comprises 15 residues. CDR3 sequence reads: CASSIGSGTTDTQYF. CDR3 in DNA: TGTGCCAGTAGTATTGGGAGTGGCACTACAGATACGCAGTATTTT.

This clonotype was recorded at least ten times. The chain uses TRBV7-8 and TRBJ2-2, with 10 bases that match TRBD1. The J segment lost 5 bases and the V segment lost 2 bases, leaving 5 bases of the junction unmatched. This CDR3 has 16 residues. Germline CDR1 and CDR2: SGHVS and FQNEAQ. This chain's CDR3 is CASSLWVGQGTGELFF. The CDR3 DNA follows: TGTGCCAGCAGCTTATGGGTGGGACAGGGGACCGGGGAGCTGTTTTTT.

Only a few counts were recorded for this clonotype. The chain carries TRBV29-1 and TRBJ1-1; D possibly corresponds to TRBD1 (5 bases). The CDR3 contains 13 residues. Germline-derived CDR1 and CDR2 are SQVTM and ANQGSEA. Trimming removed 2 bases at V and 5 bases at J, with 12 bases between. CDR3: CSVERGSGTEAFF. In DNA, the CDR3 is TGCAGCGTTGAAAGGGGCTCTGGAACTGAAGCTTTCTTT.

This clonotype occurred a few times. The chain carries TRBV4-1 and TRBJ1-2; tentative D call: TRBD1 (5 bases). Trimming shortened V by 4 bases and J by 0 bases, and 15 bases separated the two germline ends. Germline lookup yields CDR1 MGHRA and CDR2 YSYEKL. The CDR3 is made up of 16 amino acids. CDR3 in amino acids: CASSPLGQGANYGYTF. The CDR3 region has the DNA TGCGCCAGCAGCCCCCTGGGGCAGGGAGCTAACTATGGCTACACCTTC.

In its sample, this clonotype was seen once. The chain has TRBV18 and TRBJ1-4, with D perhaps TRBD1 (5 bases). V lost 0 bases and J lost 4, with 6 bases in between. CDR3 size: 14 residues. CDR1 KGHSH and CDR2 LQKENI come from the germline V gene. The CDR3 here is CASSPPRDNEKLFF. CDR3 nucleotide sequence: TGTGCCAGCTCACCACCCAGGGATAATGAAAAACTGTTTTTT.

At least ten counts were recorded for this clonotype. This rearrangement joins TRBV7-8 to TRBJ1-1, with TRBD1 as a possible D gene (5 bases). The CDR3 is 14 residues long. The V end was cut by 1 base, the J end by 6 bases, with 12 bases between. CDR1 is SGHVS and CDR2 is FQNEAQ in the germline V gene. The CDR3 reads CASSLGGVMAEAFF. DNA of the CDR3: TGTGCCAGCAGCTTAGGAGGGGTCATGGCTGAAGCTTTCTTT.

The rearrangement uses TRBV20-1 and TRBJ2-1, with D maybe TRBD2 (5 bases). CDR1 is DFQATT and CDR2 is SNEGSKA in the germline V gene (reference sequence). CDR3 size: 14 residues. Between the trimmed V and J ends, which lost 0 bases and 2 bases, there was a span of 8 bases. The CDR3 region has the DNA TGCAGTGCTAGAGACGGGGTTCCCTACAATGAGCAGTTCTTC. The encoded protein is CSARDGVPYNEQFF.

This rearrangement joins TRBV3-1 to TRBJ2-7; 7 positions match TRBD2. Germline values: CDR1 LGHDT, CDR2 YNNKEL (reference sequence). The CDR3 is 14 residues long. V shed 4 bases and J 0 bases; nucleotides not matched to a gene: 3. CDR3 sequence (DNA): TGTGCCAGCAGCCGAAGCGGGGACTCCTACGAGCAGTACTTC. This translates into CASSRSGDSYEQYF.

Ten or more counts support this clonotype. The chain has TRBV6-2 or TRBV6-3 and TRBJ2-7, with 8 bases that match TRBD1. The CDR3 runs 15 residues. The germline CDR1 and CDR2 sequences are MNHEY and SVGEGT. V shed 2 bases and J 3 bases; nucleotides not matched to a gene: 6. The CDR3 here is CASSYGRGPSYEQYF. CDR3 in DNA: TGTGCCAGCAGTTACGGCAGGGGGCCTAGCTACGAGCAGTACTTC.

This clonotype was picked up many times. This chain uses TRBV2 with TRBJ1-1, with a possible D match to TRBD1 (5 bases). V lost 6 bases, J lost 0 bases, and 20 bases lay in between. The CDR3 covers 17 residues. Germline CDR1 SNHLY, CDR2 FYNNEI. The CDR3 sequence: CASRRGTLRDVNTEAFF. CDR3 bases: TGTGCCAGCAGGAGGGGCACCTTAAGGGACGTGAACACTGAAGCTTTCTTT. Variable domain in full (rest from reference TRBV2 and TRBJ1-1): EPEVTQTPSHQVTQMGQEVILRCVPISNHLYFYWYRQILGQKVEFLVSFYNNEISEKSEIFDDQFSVERPDGSNFTLKIRSTKLEDSAMYFCASRRGTLRDVNTEAFFGQGTRLTVV.

V is TRBV7-9 and J is TRBJ2-3; D remains unclear. Trimming left V 2 bases short and J 4 bases short, with 13 bases between. Germline CDR1 and CDR2: SEHNR and FQNEAQ (reference sequence). The CDR3 length is 15 residues. The CDR3 reads CASSLWSAASDTQYF. CDR3 DNA sequence: TGTGCCAGCAGCTTATGGTCCGCGGCATCAGATACGCAGTATTTT.

The CDR3 is CASSIRRGFGANEKLFF. The CDR3 coding sequence is TGTGCCAGTAGTATTCGGCGGGGATTCGGTGCTAATGAAAAACTGTTTTTT. This chain connects TRBV19 to TRBJ1-4; D uncertain. V lost 3 bases, J lost 3 bases, and 17 bases lay in between. Germline V gene lookup returns CDR1 LNHDA and CDR2 SQIVND (reference sequence). There are 17 residues in the CDR3.

This clonotype came up a few times. The rearrangement uses TRBV4-2 and TRBJ2-3, with D maybe TRBD2 (5 bases). Germline V gives CDR1 LGHNA, CDR2 YNFKEQ. The V and J ends lost 0 bases and 8 bases respectively, with 9 bases between them. The CDR3 spans 13 residues. This chain's CDR3 is CASSQDRDRTQYF. In DNA, the CDR3 is TGTGCCAGCAGCCAAGATCGGGATCGTACGCAGTATTTT.